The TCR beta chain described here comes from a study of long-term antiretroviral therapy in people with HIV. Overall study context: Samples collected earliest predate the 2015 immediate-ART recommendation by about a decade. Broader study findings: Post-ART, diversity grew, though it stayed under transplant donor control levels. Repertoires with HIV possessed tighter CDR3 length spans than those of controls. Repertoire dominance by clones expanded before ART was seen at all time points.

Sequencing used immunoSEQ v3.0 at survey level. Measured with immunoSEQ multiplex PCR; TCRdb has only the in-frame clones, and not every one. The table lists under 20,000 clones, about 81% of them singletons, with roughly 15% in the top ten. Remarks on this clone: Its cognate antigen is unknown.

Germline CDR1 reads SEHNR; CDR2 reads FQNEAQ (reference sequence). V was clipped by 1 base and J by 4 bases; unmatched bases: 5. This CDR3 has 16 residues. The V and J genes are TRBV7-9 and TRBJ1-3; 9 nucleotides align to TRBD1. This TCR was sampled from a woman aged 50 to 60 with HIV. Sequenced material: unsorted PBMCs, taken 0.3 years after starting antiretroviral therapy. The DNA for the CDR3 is TGTGCCAGCAGCTTAGAAGTGGGACAGGGCGGAAACACCATATATTTT. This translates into CASSLEVGQGGNTIYF.